The 6 T cell receptor beta chains listed next were all sequenced from one sample in a study of CD4 T cells in relation to SARS-CoV-2 and coronaviruses. Antigens of these TCRs are unknown. Before the COVID-19 pandemic, during about 2010-2019, CD4+ T cells were taken from unexposed donors. The cells were cultured for around ten days before CD4+ T cells were isolated. TCRdb keeps only in-frame clones here, not all; method: immunoSEQ multiplex PCR. The sample lists roughly 30,000 clones, 76% seen once, with less than 20% in the top ten. The sample comprised CD4+ T cells from PBMCs, cultured in vitro. The receptors were sampled from a human donor in good health.

J is TRBJ2-1 and V is TRBV12-5, with 11 bases aligning to TRBD2. There are 15 residues in the CDR3. V lost 6 bases, J lost 4 bases, and 5 bases stayed unmatched. The germline gives CDR1 LGHNT, CDR2 FRNRAP. This CDR3 is CASGRLAGYYNEQFF. As DNA, the CDR3 is TGTGCTAGTGGGCGACTAGCGGGGTATTACAATGAGCAGTTCTTC.

This clone was found a few times. V and J are TRBV3-1 (or the pseudogene TRBV3-2) and TRBJ2-6; D tentatively fits TRBD1 or TRBD2 (6 bases each). The CDR3 is 14 amino acids. Deletions cut 6 bases from V and 4 bases from J, with 10 bases between. Germline values: CDR1 LGHDT, CDR2 YNNKEL (reference sequence). For the CDR3, the DNA is TGTGCCAGCAGAAGGGGGGAAGGGGCCAACGTCCTGACTTTC. Translated: CASRRGEGANVLTF.

The chain combines TRBV5-1 with TRBJ2-2; no clear D. This CDR3 has 15 residues. Trimming left V 1 base short and J 0 bases short, with 7 bases between. Germline lookup yields CDR1 SGHRS and CDR2 YFSETQ. The CDR3 sequence is CASSLRQANTGELFF. The CDR3 DNA reads TGCGCCAGCAGCTTGCGGCAGGCGAACACCGGGGAGCTGTTTTTT.

This clone has only one observation. This rearrangement joins TRBV19 to TRBJ2-3; TRBD2 matches at 12 bases. Germline CDR1 LNHDA, CDR2 SQIVND (reference sequence). CDR3 length equals 16 residues. Unmatched junction bases numbered 5, after V lost 7 bases and J lost 0 bases. CDR3 region: CASTLGTSGSTDTQYF. The CDR3 DNA reads as TGTGCCAGTACCTTAGGGACTAGCGGGAGCACAGATACGCAGTATTTT.

In this sample, this clone turned up a few times. The chain employs TRBV6-2 or TRBV6-3 and TRBJ2-7; D is unresolved. This CDR3 has 11 amino acids. CDR1 MNHEY and CDR2 SVGEGT come from the germline V gene. Trimming took off 6 bases at V and 3 bases at J, with 6 bases between the two ends. The CDR3 DNA is TGTGCCAGCAGCAATAGCTACGAGCAGTACTTC. Protein product: CASSNSYEQYF.

The genes are TRBV11-2 and TRBJ2-2, with 10 nucleotides matching TRBD1. Germline-derived CDR1 and CDR2 are SGHAT and FQNNGV. J gave up 5 bases and V 1 base, and 4 bases lay outside the gene matches. This CDR3 has 16 residues. The CDR3 loop is CASSLGGTGETGELFF. The CDR3 DNA reads as TGTGCCAGCAGCTTAGGTGGGACAGGGGAAACCGGGGAGCTGTTTTTT.